This T cell receptor (beta chain) was found in a study of T-cell memory formation after mild COVID-19. The overall study: Clusters of TCRs were largely donor specific.

The CDR3 sequence is 16 residues long. V lost 0 bases, J lost 0 bases, and 8 bases lay in between. Germline CDR1 LGHDT, CDR2 YNNKEL (reference sequence). Each CDR3 protein is one row after TCRdb ran MiXCR on the 5' RACE reads. Seen here are about 390,000 distinct CDR3 sequences, over 20% observed once, and the top ten hold around 13%. This clonotype was counted between two and nine times. The chain employs TRBV3-1 and TRBJ1-4; D gene uncertain. This clonotype was obtained from an adult woman who had mild COVID-19 (a few samples of this study predate the infection). Cell type and time point are not known. Sequenced input: PBMCs or a T cell subset sorted from them (not recorded which). The CDR3 protein is CASSQEWRPTNEKLFF. The CDR3 DNA reads TGTGCCAGCAGCCAAGAGTGGAGACCAACTAATGAAAAACTGTTTTTT.